This T cell receptor beta chain originates from a study of blood T cells in healthy people across ages. Germline-derived CDR1 and CDR2 are LGHDT and YNNKEL (reference sequence). There are 13 residues in the CDR3. Trimming removed 4 bases from V and 5 bases from J; junction bases left unmatched: 5. This clonotype showed up just a few times. Using a J-beta primer mix together with a sample-barcoded 5' primer, a second PCR was run for about 6 to 12 cycles. TCRdb re-analysed the 5' RACE reads in MiXCR, keeping a single row per CDR3 protein. The sample carries some 700,000 distinct CDR3 sequences, about 42% recorded once.

This chain joins TRBV3-1 and TRBJ2-7; 7 bases are shared with TRBD1. The sample comprised blood. This TCR was sampled from a woman aged 55-69 years in good health. The CDR3 spells CASSRVDRDEQYF. CDR3 sequence (DNA): TGTGCCAGCAGCCGTGTCGACAGGGACGAGCAGTACTTC.